The clone carrying this T cell receptor (beta chain) was recorded only once. Its antigen is undetermined. This sample was taken from a study of cytomegalovirus exposure and HLA in healthy donors. Looking at the study overall: Roughly 170 million T cells yielded under 130 million unique TCR beta sequences in earlier analysis. An early release of data contained around 80 million unique TCRs, which came from HLA-typed donors. Findings and limits, study-wide: Roughly even sequencing depth across donors was the assumption behind the presence/absence analyses.

The primer mix had 60 Vbeta and 13 Jbeta primers. The table came from immunoSEQ multiplex PCR; TCRdb's copy has only in-frame clones and leaves some out. The profile covers 200,000 to 250,000 clones, with 80% to 85% appearing a single time and roughly 0.7% taken by the ten largest. This clonotype was sampled from a boy between 2 and 10 years old in good health and CMV-seronegative. The source material was PBMCs.

The CDR3 reads CASSFKRERVTGELFF. The CDR3 bases are TGTGCCAGCAGCTTTAAGCGGGAAAGGGTCACCGGGGAGCTGTTTTTT. The chain joins TRBV7-8 to TRBJ2-2; TRBD2 matches 7 bases. With 3 bases clipped from V and 4 bases from J, the junction kept 8 bases outside the gene matches. This CDR3 region has 16 residues. Germline lookup yields CDR1 SGHVS and CDR2 FQNEAQ.